The 12 T cell receptor beta chains below were found in one sample sequenced in a study of blood T cells in healthy people across ages. Together with a sample-barcoded 5' primer, a J-beta primer mix was included in a second PCR lasting about 6 to 12 cycles. TCRdb reprocessed the 5' RACE reads via MiXCR and lists one record per CDR3 protein. The sample records hundreds of thousands of distinct CDR3 sequences, about 48% being singletons. Sequences were obtained from blood. These receptors originate from a man aged 25 to 40 in good health.

This clonotype showed up just a few times. This chain uses TRBV2 with TRBJ2-1; 8 nucleotides match TRBD2. Germline loops: CDR1 SNHLY, CDR2 FYNNEI. The CDR3 consists of 15 residues. With V trimmed by 4 bases and J by 5 bases, 7 bases remained unmatched. The DNA of the CDR3 is TGTGCCAGCAGTGCGGATAGCGGGGCTAACAATGAGCAGTTCTTC. Translated: CASSADSGANNEQFF.

This clonotype was found a few times. J is TRBJ2-7 and V is TRBV9; the D is unclear. Looked up from germline, CDR1 is SGDLS and CDR2 is YYNGEE. V lost 3 bases and J lost 8, with 6 bases in between. The CDR3 loop spans 10 amino acids. The DNA of the CDR3 is TGTGCCAGCAGCGAGGTCCAGCAGTACTTC. Its protein product is CASSEVQQYF. The whole variable domain, remainder taken from reference TRBV9 and TRBJ2-7, is DSGVTQTPKHLITATGQRVTLRCSPRSGDLSVYWYQQSLDQGLQFLIQYYNGEERAKGNILERFSAQQFPDLHSELNLSSLELGDSALYFCASSEVQQYFGPGTRLTVT.

V and J are TRBV6-2 or TRBV6-3 and TRBJ1-5, with TRBD1 matching 11 bases. Germline V gene lookup returns CDR1 MNHEY and CDR2 SVGEGT. J was trimmed by 5 bases and V by 4 bases; bases with no gene match: 10. This CDR3 comprises 17 residues. In DNA, the CDR3 is TGTGCCAGCAGTTCTTTTGGACAGGGGGCTATATATCAGCCCCAGCATTTT. Translation gives CASSSFGQGAIYQPQHF.

This clonotype occurred a few times. This chain joins TRBV9 and TRBJ1-1; D gene uncertain. V was trimmed by 0 bases and J by 7 bases, leaving 10 bases between them. Germline values: CDR1 SGDLS, CDR2 YYNGEE. The CDR3 is 13 amino acids. The DNA of the CDR3 is TGTGCCAGCAGCGTAGGACGACCCATTGAAGCTTTCTTT. Translation gives CASSVGRPIEAFF.

J is TRBJ2-1 and V is TRBV12-3 or TRBV12-4; D could derive from TRBD1 or TRBD2 (5 bases each). V lost 3 bases and J 6 bases, leaving 18 bases between the germline ends. CDR3 size: 16 residues. The CDR3, as DNA: TGTGCCAGCAGTTTGAGGGACGGTCTCTACGGCAATGAGCAGTTCTTC. Protein product: CASSLRDGLYGNEQFF.

This clonotype showed up just a few times. The gene calls are TRBV27 and TRBJ2-7; 7 bases are a match to TRBD1. The V gene's germline CDR1 is MNHEY and CDR2 SMNVEV (reference sequence). This CDR3 comprises 14 residues. V shed 5 bases and J 6 bases; nucleotides not matched to a gene: 10. The CDR3 DNA follows: TGTGCCAGCAGTGCAGACAGGGTTTCAGTCGAGCAGTACTTC. This sequence encodes CASSADRVSVEQYF.

The rearrangement links TRBV6-7 to TRBJ2-1, with 8 bases lining up with TRBD2. TRBV6-7 is filed as an ORF, its function uncertain. The CDR3 runs to 12 residues. The CDR3 region is CATGGEDNEQFF. The CDR3 DNA is TGTGCTACGGGGGGGGAGGACAATGAGCAGTTCTTC.

V gene TRBV4-1 combines with J gene TRBJ2-5, with TRBD2 as a possible D gene (5 bases). There are 14 residues in the CDR3. The germline V gene encodes CDR1 MGHRA and CDR2 YSYEKL. The V end lost 6 bases, the J end lost 11 bases, and 22 bases lay between the germline ends. The CDR3 protein is CASSRPDLANEQYF. CDR3 DNA: TGCGCCAGCAGTCGTCCGGACTTGGCCAATGAGCAGTACTTC.

To note about this clonotype: A read error is possible here, since a much larger clone lies one base away. The rearrangement links TRBV20-1 to TRBJ2-1, with 9 nucleotides matching TRBD2. Germline V gene sequence: CDR1 DFQATT, CDR2 SNEGSKA (reference sequence). V shed 4 bases and J 10 bases; nucleotides not matched to a gene: 5. This CDR3 is 12 amino acids long. The CDR3 bases are TGCAGTGCTACCAGCGGGGGGCGCGAGCAGTTCTTC. Translated: CSATSGGREQFF.

This clonotype has only a few counts. V is TRBV3-1 and J is TRBJ2-3, with TRBD2 identical over 8 bases. V gave up 1 base and J gave up 4 bases; unmatched junction bases: 7. The length of the CDR3 is 16 residues. Germline-derived CDR1 and CDR2 are LGHDT and YNNKEL (reference sequence). CDR3 in DNA: TGTGCCAGCAGCCAAGTGGGACTAGTCAGGCCAGATACGCAGTATTTT. Translated, it gives CASSQVGLVRPDTQYF.

About this clonotype itself: The junction does not match germline at one end; this may be a read error. The chain links TRBV6-5 to TRBJ2-7; 10 bases agree with TRBD2. This CDR3 region has 19 residues. Germline-derived CDR1 and CDR2 are MNHEY and SVGAGI. The CDR3 DNA follows: TGTACCAGCAGTTACTCAGTCCGCCGCCTAGCGGGGGATCCCTACGAGCAGTACTTC. Amino acid sequence: CTSSYSVRRLAGDPYEQYF.

The V gene is TRBV4-1, the J gene TRBJ1-2; 12 bases fit TRBD1. The CDR3 totals 17 residues. The V segment lost 5 bases and the J segment 3 bases; nucleotides outside the gene matches: 10. The germline CDR1 and CDR2 sequences are MGHRA and YSYEKL. Written as DNA, the CDR3 is TGCGCCAGCAGCAAGACCGGGACAGGGGGCCGGGACTATGGCTACACCTTC. Translating gives CASSKTGTGGRDYGYTF.